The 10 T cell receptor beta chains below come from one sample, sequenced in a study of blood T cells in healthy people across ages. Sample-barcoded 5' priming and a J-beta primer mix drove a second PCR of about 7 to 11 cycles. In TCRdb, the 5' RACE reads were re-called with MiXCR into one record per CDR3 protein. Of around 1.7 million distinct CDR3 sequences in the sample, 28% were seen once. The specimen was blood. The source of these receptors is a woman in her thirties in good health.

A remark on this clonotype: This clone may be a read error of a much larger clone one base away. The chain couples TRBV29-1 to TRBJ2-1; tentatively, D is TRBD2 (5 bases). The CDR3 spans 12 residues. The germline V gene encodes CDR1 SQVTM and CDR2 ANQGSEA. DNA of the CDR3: TGCAGCGTTGTCGGGGAGTACAATGATCAGTTCTTC. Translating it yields CSVVGEYNDQFF.

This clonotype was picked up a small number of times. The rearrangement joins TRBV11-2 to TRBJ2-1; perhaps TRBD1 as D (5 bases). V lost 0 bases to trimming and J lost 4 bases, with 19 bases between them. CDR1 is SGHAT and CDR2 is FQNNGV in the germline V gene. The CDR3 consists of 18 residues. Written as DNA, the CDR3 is TGTGCCAGCAGCTTAGACAGTCAGGGTGTGGCGGAGTACAATGAGCAGTTCTTC. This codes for CASSLDSQGVAEYNEQFF.

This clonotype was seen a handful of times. The CDR3 DNA reads as TGCAGTGCTAGAGTCAGTGGGGATACTAGCGGGAGTTTTGATGAGCAGTTCTTC. Its protein product is CSARVSGDTSGSFDEQFF. The chain is built from TRBV20-1 and TRBJ2-1, with 11 bases fitting TRBD2. The CDR3 runs 18 residues. V shed 1 base, J shed 8 bases, and the junction held 16 bases outside the gene matches. Germline V gives CDR1 DFQATT, CDR2 SNEGSKA (reference sequence).

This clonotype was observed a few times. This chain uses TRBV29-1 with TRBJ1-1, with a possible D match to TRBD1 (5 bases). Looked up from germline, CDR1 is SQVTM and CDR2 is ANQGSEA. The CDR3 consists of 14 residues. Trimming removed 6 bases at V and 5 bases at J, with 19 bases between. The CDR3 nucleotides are TGCAGCGTGAGGGGCCTAGGGGAAAAGACTGAAGCTTTCTTT. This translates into CSVRGLGEKTEAFF.

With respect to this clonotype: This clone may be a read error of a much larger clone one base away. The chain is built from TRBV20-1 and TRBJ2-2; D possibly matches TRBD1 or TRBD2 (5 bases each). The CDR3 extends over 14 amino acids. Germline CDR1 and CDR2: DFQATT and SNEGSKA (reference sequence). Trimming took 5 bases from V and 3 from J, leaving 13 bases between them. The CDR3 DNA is TGCAGTGCTCAGGGCCCGAGGGACACCGGGGAGCTGTTTTTT. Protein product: CSAQGPRDTGELFF.

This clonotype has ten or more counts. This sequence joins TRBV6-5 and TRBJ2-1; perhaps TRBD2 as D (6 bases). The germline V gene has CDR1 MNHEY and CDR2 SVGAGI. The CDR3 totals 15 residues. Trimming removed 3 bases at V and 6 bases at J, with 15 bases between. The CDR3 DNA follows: TGTGCCAGCAGTTATACTAGCTCGGCTCTCAATGAGCAGTTCTTC. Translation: CASSYTSSALNEQFF.

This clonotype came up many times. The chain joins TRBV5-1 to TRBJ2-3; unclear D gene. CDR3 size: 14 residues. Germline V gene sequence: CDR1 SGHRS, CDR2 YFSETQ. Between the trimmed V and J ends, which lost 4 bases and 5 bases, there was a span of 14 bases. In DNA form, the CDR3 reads TGCGCCAGCAGCCCTTCTCAAACAAGAGATACGCAGTATTTT. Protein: CASSPSQTRDTQYF.

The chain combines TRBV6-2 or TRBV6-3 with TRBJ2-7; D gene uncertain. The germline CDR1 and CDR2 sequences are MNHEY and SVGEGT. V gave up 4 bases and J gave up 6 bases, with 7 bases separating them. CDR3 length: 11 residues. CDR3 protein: CASSSPAEQYF. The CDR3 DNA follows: TGTGCCAGCAGTTCCCCAGCCGAGCAGTACTTC.

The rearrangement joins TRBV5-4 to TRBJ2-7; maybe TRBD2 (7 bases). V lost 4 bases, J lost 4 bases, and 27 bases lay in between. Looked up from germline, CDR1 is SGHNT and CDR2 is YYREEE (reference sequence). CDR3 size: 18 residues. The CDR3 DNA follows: TGTGCCAGCAGCCCCACGAAGGCAGAGGGGGGGGTAGGATACGAGCAGTACTTC. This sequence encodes CASSPTKAEGGVGYEQYF.

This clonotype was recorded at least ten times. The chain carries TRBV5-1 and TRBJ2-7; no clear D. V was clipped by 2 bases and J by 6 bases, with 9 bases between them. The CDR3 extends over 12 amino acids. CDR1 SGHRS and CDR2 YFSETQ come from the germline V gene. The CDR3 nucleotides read TGCGCCAGCAGCTTTGACGGCAGCGAGCAGTACTTC. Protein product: CASSFDGSEQYF.